This T cell receptor beta chain was documented in a study of T cell repertoires in cytomegalovirus infection (dated by TCRdb to the late 2010s). In the study overall: Donor HLA type was relevant to the analysis, because carriage of CMV infection together with the matching HLA type was indicated by public TCR beta signatures.

General conclusions and limits of the study: In the ex vivo response, HLA-C-restricted CMV-specific TCR beta clonotypes were dominant, and in two of eight donors the single most frequent clonotype came from this HLA-C-restricted group. In both this cohort and an independent cohort of some 380 donors, the cumulative frequency of public TCR beta family members distinguished carriers of CMV infection plus the relevant HLA type.

Ten or more counts support this clonotype. There is no known antigen for this receptor. The sample holds no much larger clone one base away, and base qualities are not on file. In the germline V gene, CDR1 corresponds to SGHVS and CDR2 to FNYEAQ. V and J lose 0 bases and 12 bases, and a span of 12 bases separates them. From the cysteine through the phenylalanine, the CDR3 covers 13 amino acids. Only the CDR3 DNA is retained, 39 bases long and in frame from the first base. Sequencing instrument: Illumina HiSeq 1500. TCRdb's own reprocessing of the public reads used fastp at Q25 and MiXCR and kept productive beta chains. Identical CDR3 protein sequences are pooled into one entry, listed with their most common genes and DNA. The sample data list around 210,000 distinct CDR3 sequences, and roughly 6.5% of these were observed just once. Jointly, the top ten make up more than 5.5% of the sample.

The sequencing input was PBMCs. The receptor chain draws on TRBV7-6 and TRBJ2-1; possibly the D gene is TRBD2, per 5 matching bases. The sequence derives from a human donor in good health (CMV status not recorded). Some clones in this sample may be carry-over from other donors' samples. The base sequence is TGTGCCAGCAGCTTAGCGAAGGACTGGGGGCAGTTCTTC. This sequence encodes CASSLAKDWGQFF.